These 23 T cell receptor beta chains share one sample of origin, sequenced in a study of blood T cell repertoires in COVID-19. Clones were sequenced by immunoSEQ multiplex PCR, and TCRdb holds only the in-frame ones, with some missing. There are 180,000 or so clones in the sample; 70% to 80% occur only once, and roughly 12% lies in the top ten. The sequencing sample was made of peripheral blood. The source of these receptors is a man between 45 and 60 years old who had recovered from COVID-19.

This clone showed up just once. The rearrangement links TRBV20-1 to TRBJ2-5, with TRBD1 identical over 7 bases. Trimming at V came to 4 bases and at J to 9 bases, leaving 5 bases not matched to a gene. Germline V gene data show CDR1 as DFQATT and CDR2 as SNEGSKA (reference sequence). The CDR3 totals 11 residues. The CDR3 DNA sequence: TGCAGTGCTAAGGGGGCCGCGGCCCAGTACTTC. Translation gives CSAKGAAAQYF.

This sequence joins TRBV27 and TRBJ1-5, with D perhaps matching TRBD1 (6 bases). V lost 5 bases to trimming and J lost 5 bases, with 13 bases between them. The CDR3 has 14 amino acids. The germline V gene encodes CDR1 MNHEY and CDR2 SMNVEV (reference sequence). The CDR3 region has the DNA TGTGCCAGCAGTCCATGGGACACCGATCAGCCCCAGCATTTT. Translated: CASSPWDTDQPQHF.

The V and J genes are TRBV24-1 and TRBJ2-1, with 7 bases matching TRBD2. CDR1 and CDR2 from the germline V gene are KGHDR and SFDVKD. V was pared by 3 bases and J by 2 bases, with 3 bases of the junction left unmatched. The CDR3 runs 15 residues. The DNA for the CDR3 is TGTGCCACCAGTGATAGCCTAGCGGCCTACAATGAGCAGTTCTTC. Translating gives CATSDSLAAYNEQFF.

DNA for the CDR3: TGTGCCAGCAGTACCCGACAGGGGTCCTCTGGGGCCAACGTCCTGACTTTC. Encoded protein: CASSTRQGSSGANVLTF. V gene TRBV27 combines with J gene TRBJ2-6; TRBD1 agrees at 8 bases. There are 17 residues in the CDR3. The germline V gene has CDR1 MNHEY and CDR2 SMNVEV (reference sequence). V dropped 5 bases and J dropped 0; count of bases not matched to a gene: 6.

The V call is TRBV19, the J call TRBJ2-1; D uncertain. Looked up from germline, CDR1 is LNHDA and CDR2 is SQIVND (reference sequence). CDR3 length: 14 amino acids. V lost 0 bases and J 0 bases, leaving 3 bases between the germline ends. CDR3 sequence: CASSIDSSYNEQFF. The CDR3 DNA sequence: TGTGCCAGTAGTATAGACAGCTCCTACAATGAGCAGTTCTTC.

The CDR3 DNA follows: TGCAGCGTTGGTACAAACCGGGACAGGGGTGGGATCACTGAAGCTTTCTTT. This translates into CSVGTNRDRGGITEAFF. The chain is built from TRBV29-1 and TRBJ1-1; TRBD1 aligns across 10 bases. The germline V gene encodes CDR1 SQVTM and CDR2 ANQGSEA. The CDR3 totals 17 residues. V lost 4 bases to trimming and J lost 4 bases; unmatched junction nucleotides: 15.

The chain links TRBV10-3 to TRBJ1-5; a weak D match, TRBD1 (5 bases). With 4 bases removed from V and 2 bases from J, the gap between germline ends came to 15 bases. The length of the CDR3 is 16 residues. Germline V gene sequence: CDR1 ENHRY, CDR2 SYGVKD. CDR3 sequence (DNA): TGTGCCATCAGTGGATCTCGGGGGGTCGGCAATCAGCCCCAGCATTTT. Its translation: CAISGSRGVGNQPQHF.

This chain uses TRBV5-1 with TRBJ2-7, with TRBD2 matching over 10 bases. The CDR3 is made up of 14 amino acids. Germline values: CDR1 SGHRS, CDR2 YFSETQ. V lost 4 bases, J lost 2 bases, and 3 bases stayed unmatched. Here the CDR3 reads CASSRTSGAYEQYF. The CDR3 bases are TGCGCCAGCAGCAGGACTAGCGGAGCCTACGAGCAGTACTTC.

This clone was counted only a few times. The chain employs TRBV6-1 and TRBJ2-1; TRBD2 might be the D (6 bases). Looked up from germline, CDR1 is MNHNS and CDR2 is SASEGT. This CDR3 contains 17 residues. The V and J ends lost 0 bases and 8 bases respectively, with 20 bases between them. CDR3 sequence reads: CASSEANPGVGFDEQFF. The CDR3 DNA sequence: TGTGCCAGCAGTGAAGCTAATCCGGGAGTTGGGTTCGATGAGCAGTTCTTC.

V usage is TRBV21-1 and J usage is TRBJ1-5; TRBD1, the table's D call, lacks a check against the DNA. TRBV21-1 is noted as a pseudogene. The CDR3 contains 15 residues. The chain's CDR3 is CASSKGTYSNQPQHF. The CDR3 bases are TGTGCCAGCAGCAAAGGGACATATAGCAATCAGCCCCAGCATTTT.

The gene calls are TRBV5-1 and TRBJ1-1; 11 bases line up with TRBD1. With 0 bases clipped from V and 1 base from J, the junction kept 8 bases outside the gene matches. The CDR3 runs 18 residues. The germline gives CDR1 SGHRS, CDR2 YFSETQ. CDR3 DNA sequence: TGCGCCAGCAGCTTGGCCCCGGGACAGGGGGTCTCGAACACTGAAGCTTTCTTT. Residues: CASSLAPGQGVSNTEAFF.

This chain connects TRBV24-1 to TRBJ2-1; maybe TRBD1 (5 bases). Deletions cut 3 bases from V and 10 bases from J, with 18 bases between. Germline-derived CDR1 and CDR2 are KGHDR and SFDVKD. The CDR3 is 15 amino acids. The CDR3 nucleotides read TGTGCCACCAGTGATACAGGAGTATTGGGTCGCGAGCAGTTCTTC. Its translation is CATSDTGVLGREQFF.

The genes are TRBV25-1 and TRBJ1-4, with a weak D call TRBD1 (6 bases). V lost 7 bases and J lost 4, with 16 bases in between. Germline V lookup: CDR1 MGHDK, CDR2 SYGVNS. The CDR3 sequence is 15 residues long. The CDR3 DNA reads TGTGCCAGCACCGACTGGGGCAGGGGTAATGAAAAACTGTTTTTT. It specifies CASTDWGRGNEKLFF.

The rearrangement links TRBV6-5 to TRBJ2-7; 7 bases are a match to TRBD2. CDR1 is MNHEY, CDR2 SVGAGI, per germline. V was clipped by 8 bases and J by 8 bases; unmatched bases: 18. The CDR3 runs to 15 residues. CDR3 region: CASSGFGAGETKQYF. CDR3 sequence (DNA): TGTGCCAGCTCGGGTTTTGGTGCGGGAGAAACAAAGCAGTACTTC.

The rearrangement joins TRBV10-3 to TRBJ2-3; TRBD2 matches at 8 bases. Losses at the gene ends were 4 bases for V and 0 bases for J; bases not matched to a gene: 15. The CDR3 has 19 residues. CDR1 is ENHRY and CDR2 is SYGVKD in the germline V gene. The CDR3 is CAISGSLAGSTASTDTQYF. The CDR3 bases are TGTGCCATCAGTGGTTCTTTAGCGGGGAGTACTGCTAGCACAGATACGCAGTATTTT.

V and J are TRBV5-1 and TRBJ2-7; the D gene is possibly TRBD2 (5 bases). CDR3 length: 14 amino acids. Germline CDR1 is SGHRS and CDR2 is YFSETQ. Trimming stripped 1 base from V and 4 bases from J, with 12 bases between. CDR3 in amino acids: CASSLLGESYEQYF. CDR3 DNA: TGCGCCAGCAGCTTGTTGGGAGAATCATACGAGCAGTACTTC.

The V gene is TRBV20-1, the J gene TRBJ2-7; D unresolved. V was clipped by 2 bases and J by 3 bases, with 5 bases between them. The germline V gene has CDR1 DFQATT and CDR2 SNEGSKA (reference sequence). The CDR3 loop spans 11 amino acids. CDR3 in amino acids: CSARHNYEQYF. CDR3 coding DNA: TGCAGTGCTAGACACAACTACGAGCAGTACTTC.

This rearrangement joins TRBV29-1 to TRBJ2-7, with TRBD1 matching over 7 bases. The germline gives CDR1 SQVTM, CDR2 ANQGSEA. This CDR3 is 11 amino acids long. The J segment lost 3 bases and the V segment lost 4 bases, leaving 0 bases of the junction unmatched. The CDR3 DNA reads as TGCAGCGTTGGGACAGGCTACGAGCAGTACTTC. Amino acids: CSVGTGYEQYF.

V gene TRBV12-3 or TRBV12-4 combines with J gene TRBJ2-2; 8 bases map to TRBD1. The CDR3 extends over 13 amino acids. Trimming at V came to 6 bases and at J to 7 bases, leaving 4 bases not matched to a gene. The CDR3 region is CASSGQGGGELFF. DNA for the CDR3: TGTGCCAGCAGCGGACAGGGCGGCGGGGAGCTGTTTTTT.

This clone has a handful of counts. The chain joins TRBV19 to TRBJ1-1; D possibly corresponds to TRBD1 (6 bases). Germline V gives CDR1 LNHDA, CDR2 SQIVND (reference sequence). The CDR3 length is 14 residues. The V end was cut by 3 bases, the J end by 5 bases, with 13 bases between. CDR3 sequence (DNA): TGTGCCAGTAGTATTCGCAGGGGTCGGACTGAAGCTTTCTTT. Residues: CASSIRRGRTEAFF.

The CDR3 nucleotides read TGTGCCAGCAGTTTTCGACAGGGGGCCGCCAATGAGCAGTTCTTC. Its protein product is CASSFRQGAANEQFF. The V call is TRBV28, the J call TRBJ2-1; 10 nucleotides line up with TRBD1. Looked up from germline, CDR1 is MDHEN and CDR2 is SYDVKM. This CDR3 has 15 residues. J lost 6 bases, V lost 3 bases, and 5 bases had no gene match.

V and J are TRBV29-1 and TRBJ2-3; D is possibly TRBD1 (5 bases). The CDR3 length is 13 residues. V was pared by 5 bases and J by 0 bases, with 9 bases between. CDR1 and CDR2 from the germline V gene are SQVTM and ANQGSEA. CDR3 protein: CSVRQTSTDTQYF. The CDR3 nucleotides read TGCAGCGTTAGACAGACTAGCACAGATACGCAGTATTTT.

This clone showed up just a few times. The chain employs TRBV28 and TRBJ2-3; 8 bases align to TRBD2. Trimming took 7 bases from V and 9 from J; bases not matched to a gene: 6. Germline CDR1 reads MDHEN; CDR2 reads SYDVKM. The CDR3 is 12 amino acids. CDR3 sequence (DNA): TGTGCCAGCACAACTAGCGGAACCACGCAGTATTTT. Translating gives CASTTSGTTQYF.